The 7 T cell receptor beta chains below come from one sample, sequenced in a study of blood T cell repertoires in COVID-19. The table came from immunoSEQ multiplex PCR; TCRdb's copy has only in-frame clones and leaves some out. The profile shows roughly 200,000 clones, approximately 85% of them singletons. The sample taken for sequencing was PBMCs or T cells enriched from blood (not recorded which). The source is a man aged 40-49 years who had recovered from COVID-19.

This sequence joins TRBV28 and TRBJ2-7, with TRBD1 as a possible D gene (6 bases). V lost 8 bases and J lost 6, with 17 bases in between. CDR3 size: 13 residues. The V gene's germline CDR1 is MDHEN and CDR2 SYDVKM. The CDR3 DNA reads as TGTGCCAGCTCCTATCGGACAGAGGGCGAGCAGTACTTC. Translated, it gives CASSYRTEGEQYF.

This chain uses TRBV28 with TRBJ2-2, with D perhaps matching TRBD1 (6 bases). The CDR3 is made up of 14 amino acids. Trimming took off 8 bases at V and 0 bases at J, with 10 bases between the two ends. CDR1 and CDR2 (germline): MDHEN, SYDVKM. The CDR3 spells CASWGQPNTGELFF. In DNA, the CDR3 is TGTGCCAGCTGGGGGCAGCCGAACACCGGGGAGCTGTTTTTT.

The CDR3 coding sequence is TGTGCTAGTGGTTTGGGGACAGCTCTAAGCAATCAGCCCCAGCATTTT. It yields the protein CASGLGTALSNQPQHF. The chain recombines TRBV12-5 with TRBJ1-5; a weak D match, TRBD1 (6 bases). There are 16 residues in the CDR3. Germline V CDR1 and CDR2: LGHNT, FRNRAP. Trimming left V 1 base short and J 1 base short, with 11 bases between.

V usage is TRBV7-9 and J usage is TRBJ2-3; D is perhaps TRBD1 (6 bases). Trimming cost V 5 bases and J 9 bases, with 18 bases left between them. Germline V gene lookup returns CDR1 SEHNR and CDR2 FQNEAQ (reference sequence). CDR3 length equals 14 residues. Written as DNA, the CDR3 is TGTGCCAGCAGCGAAACTCAGGGGAAGTGGACGCAGTATTTT. It specifies CASSETQGKWTQYF.

There are a few counts of this clone. The CDR3 spells CASSPRDRNVGEQYF. CDR3 DNA: TGTGCCAGCAGTCCCCGGGACAGGAACGTTGGCGAGCAGTACTTC. This chain uses TRBV5-6 with TRBJ2-7; 8 bases align to TRBD1. The length of the CDR3 is 15 residues. V was pared by 5 bases and J by 6 bases, with 13 bases of the junction left unmatched. CDR1 SGHDT and CDR2 YYEEEE come from the germline V gene.

The chain combines TRBV12-5 with TRBJ1-5, with TRBD1 identical over 9 bases. The CDR3 has 17 residues. In germline, CDR1 is LGHNT, CDR2 FRNRAP. Losses at the gene ends were 2 bases for V and 3 bases for J; bases not matched to a gene: 8. This CDR3 is CASGLNRQGDFNQPQHF. The CDR3 DNA is TGTGCTAGTGGTTTGAATCGACAGGGGGATTTCAATCAGCCCCAGCATTTT.

The J gene is TRBJ1-2, the V gene TRBV19; 7 bases agree with TRBD1. V shed 6 bases, J shed 8 bases, and the junction held 15 bases outside the gene matches. In germline, CDR1 is LNHDA, CDR2 SQIVND (reference sequence). The CDR3 extends over 15 amino acids. This CDR3 reads CASSRGDSARAGYTF. As DNA, the CDR3 is TGTGCCAGTAGCCGAGGGGACAGCGCGCGAGCGGGCTACACCTTC.